A single sample gave rise to the 7 T cell receptor beta chains below, sequenced in a study of CD8 T cells in ankylosing spondylitis. MiXCR, applied by TCRdb to the 5' RACE reads, yields one record per CDR3 protein. The sample carries 250,000 to 350,000 distinct CDR3 sequences, 20% recorded once. The sequencing input was blood, either unsorted or a sorted T cell fraction (not recorded which). All receptors derive from a female donor with ankylosing spondylitis or in good health (not recorded which).

This clonotype has only a few counts. The chain combines TRBV20-1 with TRBJ2-5, with TRBD2 matching over 10 bases. This CDR3 region has 16 residues. The V gene's germline CDR1 is DFQATT and CDR2 SNEGSKA (reference sequence). V shed 1 base and J 7 bases; nucleotides not matched to a gene: 12. In DNA form, the CDR3 reads TGCAGTGCTAGAGCCCTCACGCGGGGACTAGCGTGGACCCAGTACTTC. Translation: CSARALTRGLAWTQYF.

This clonotype was detected ten times or more. V usage is TRBV20-1 and J usage is TRBJ2-1; TRBD2 aligns across 7 bases. The trim removed 6 bases at V and 5 bases at J, leaving 13 bases unmatched. CDR1 and CDR2 (germline): DFQATT, SNEGSKA (reference sequence). CDR3 length: 15 residues. CDR3: CSARLAVTNHNEQFF. CDR3 sequence (DNA): TGCAGTGCCCGTCTAGCGGTCACAAACCACAATGAGCAGTTCTTC.

This clonotype has a count of ten or more. The chain links TRBV12-3 or TRBV12-4 to TRBJ1-5, with 8 nucleotides matching TRBD1. The ends lost 6 bases at V and 1 base at J; junction bases unmatched: 8. CDR3 length: 16 amino acids. CDR3 in DNA: TGTGCCAGCAGCCATACAGGGGGAGTAAGCAATCAGCCCCAGCATTTT. The encoded protein is CASSHTGGVSNQPQHF.

This clonotype appeared a few times. This chain connects TRBV4-3 to TRBJ1-1; D remains unclear. Trimming cost V 2 bases and J 13 bases, with 14 bases left between them. Germline V gives CDR1 LGHNA, CDR2 YSLEER. The CDR3 has 12 residues. In DNA, the CDR3 is TGCGCCAGCAGCCAAAGGGCCTCGAAAGTTTTCTTT. It translates to CASSQRASKVFF.

As concerns this clonotype: The conserved phenylalanine or tryptophan is not found at the CDR3 terminus, so this likely reflects a read error. The limits of the CDR3 on the DNA are not certain, so only TCRdb's listed CDR3 is given. This rearrangement joins TRBV10-3 to TRBJ2-3; TRBD1 reflects the table's D call only, with no check against the DNA. The CDR3 has 10 residues if both end residues are counted. The germline V gene encodes CDR1 ENHRY and CDR2 SYGVKD. The chain's CDR3 is CAISSPGARR.

The chain combines TRBV6-6 with TRBJ2-1; D not resolved. Trimming took off 6 bases at V and 13 bases at J, with 16 bases between the two ends. The CDR3 sequence is 12 residues long. From germline, CDR1 is MNHNY and CDR2 SVGAGI (reference sequence). The CDR3 region is CASSPGPTHQFF. As DNA, the CDR3 is TGTGCCAGCAGCCCTGGGCCTACACATCAGTTCTTC.

The chain uses TRBV5-6 and TRBJ1-1; D possibly corresponds to TRBD1 (6 bases). Germline CDR1 and CDR2: SGHDT and YYEEEE. The CDR3 spans 15 residues. The V end lost 5 bases, the J end lost 0 bases, and 14 bases lay between the germline ends. The CDR3 reads CASRPGATLNTEAFF. For the CDR3, the DNA is TGTGCCAGCAGACCAGGGGCGACGTTGAACACTGAAGCTTTCTTT.